The rows below give T cell receptor beta chains drawn from one sample of a study of T cells in Graves' hyperthyroidism and ophthalmopathy. TCRdb called the multiplex PCR reads again in MiXCR, with one record for every CDR3 protein. The table has 550,000 to 800,000 distinct CDR3 sequences, about 16% seen once; the top ten hold around 8%. The sample taken for sequencing was blood. These receptors came from a man aged 18-30 years with Graves' hyperthyroidism. CDR3s leave out the opening cysteine and the closing phenylalanine or tryptophan. The order of the fields is V gene, CDR3 protein.

TRBV28,ASRLMGAKNIQY
TRBV4-1,ASSQGRENYGYT
TRBV18,AGSPGAGADTGELF
TRBV20-1,SAPNGGTEKLF
TRBV6-1,AILPGLAGGPYEQY
TRBV18,ASSPPFARDPPEQY
TRBV28,ASSLSGSSYNSPLH
TRBV28,ASSFPPDRASSGTDEQY
TRBV20-1,SAREGGTSKNEQF
TRBV6-1,ASSTYHYGYT
TRBV5-6,ASSAGLLSGGNTIY
TRBV20-1,SARGTGNYGYT
TRBV3-1,ASSQEGGNGETQY
TRBV30,AWTTQGADNQPQH
TRBV30,AWSRTFGAAKNIQY
TRBV6-1,ATDRLAGAGELF
TRBV20-1,SARAPSSYEQY
TRBV6-1,ASSPPPASNQPQH
TRBV20-1,SSPFRHTQY
TRBV7-9,ASSQTSGRARDTQY
TRBV12-3/TRBV12-4,ASIRDRVTGELF
TRBV13,ASHLTRPITDTQY
TRBV20-1,SARARLLRGTSTDTQY
TRBV6-5,ASSYGQGRDYEQY
TRBV30,AWTGGGGQY
TRBV18,ASSLREKSTDTQY
TRBV7-9,ASSLAWWDHMNTQY
TRBV3-1,ASGTGWNTEAF
TRBV29-1,SVEDNLRASTDTQY
TRBV2,ASRLAGRDEQY
TRBV5-1,ASSPDWGTDTQY
TRBV12-3/TRBV12-4,ASSFLQDYNSPLH
TRBV12-3/TRBV12-4,ASSLYGGGSGNEQF
TRBV3-1,ASSQDFDRRNTIY
TRBV12-3/TRBV12-4,ASSFDRGFDNEQF
TRBV12-3/TRBV12-4,ASSHSGGNQPQH
TRBV28,ASSLPQGNEQY
TRBV24-1,ATSDEPNGRCDEQF
TRBV10-3,ATAPGLATDTQY
TRBV7-9,ASSQTRTSGAYEQY
TRBV7-9,ASSLTGSNNSPLH
TRBV4-1,ASSQLVGRRGETQY
TRBV29-1,SGRLGQDNEKLF
TRBV28,ASSFTTAGLDSNEQF
TRBV12-3/TRBV12-4,ASSLVASGIYNEQF